The rows below give T cell receptor beta chains drawn from one sample of a study of cytomegalovirus exposure and HLA in healthy donors. The data were produced by immunoSEQ multiplex PCR, yet TCRdb's version contains in-frame clones alone and is incomplete. This sample yields about 210,000 clones, of which 80% to 90% are seen a single time; less than 0.4% belongs to the top ten. Sequences were obtained from PBMCs. These receptor sequences come from a woman aged 30 to 39 in good health and CMV-seronegative. The CDR3 runs from the conserved cysteine through the conserved F or W. A D gene is named only where the DNA matches it firmly. Only part of the rows carry a size: once, few, many, or a class if the clone is expanded.

NA	NA	TRBV19	TRBJ1-1	TGTGCCAGTAGTACGCAGGTGAACACTGAAGCTTTCTTT	CASSTQVNTEAFF
NA	NA	TRBV25-1	TRBJ1-6	TGTGCCAGCAGTGAATTGATGGCAGGCGATTCACCCCTCCACTTT	CASSELMAGDSPLHF
NA	NA	TRBV28	TRBJ1-1	TGTGCCAGCAGCTCCCCAACCGGGACACACACTGAAGCTTTCTTT	CASSSPTGTHTEAFF
NA	once	TRBV28	TRBJ1-2	TGTGCCAGCAGTCCCTCGCTTCAGGGCAACTATGGCTACACCTTC	CASSPSLQGNYGYTF
TRBD1	NA	TRBV28	TRBJ2-5	TGTGCCAGCAGTTCTCCCCTTACAGGGGATAGAGAGACCCAGTACTTC	CASSSPLTGDRETQYF
NA	NA	TRBV6-5	TRBJ1-2	TGTGCCAGCAGTCCCCCGGGAGGGTCCGGCTACACCTTC	CASSPPGGSGYTF
TRBD1	NA	TRBV11-1	TRBJ2-1	TGTGCCAGCAGTCGTCAGGGGGCAATCTACAATGAGCAGTTCTTC	CASSRQGAIYNEQFF
NA	NA	TRBV7-8	TRBJ2-1	TGTGCCAGCACCTCAAGAAGGGGCATGGGTGAGCAGTTCTTC	CASTSRRGMGEQFF
NA	NA	TRBV23-1	TRBJ1-5	TGCGCCAGCAGTCAAGGGGAGGGGACAACCCAGCCCCAGCATTTT	CASSQGEGTTQPQHF
NA	NA	TRBV5-4	TRBJ2-5	TGTGCCAGCAGCTTCAGGGTCAGGGAGACCCAGTACTTC	CASSFRVRETQYF
TRBD1	NA	TRBV5-1	TRBJ1-1	TGCGCCAACACCGGGACAGCAAACACTGAAGCTTTCTTT	CANTGTANTEAFF
TRBD2	NA	TRBV5-3	TRBJ2-7	TGTTCAGCGGGGGTTTCCTACGAGCAGTACTTC	CSAGVSYEQYF
NA	NA	TRBV5-6	TRBJ1-1	TGTGCCAGCAGCGTCTTACTTATGAACACTGAAGCTTTCTTT	CASSVLLMNTEAFF
TRBD1	NA	TRBV19	TRBJ1-3	TGTGCCAGTACCGGAAGGACAGGGGGCAACGGAAACACCATATATTTT	CASTGRTGGNGNTIYF
NA	NA	TRBV2	TRBJ2-1	TGTGCCAGCAGGCGAGGTAGCGAATTGGGGGAGCAGTTCTTC	CASRRGSELGEQFF
NA	NA	TRBV14	TRBJ1-2	TGTGCCAGCAGCCAAGAGCTAGAAGGCTATGGCTACACCTTC	CASSQELEGYGYTF
TRBD2	NA	TRBV9	TRBJ2-1	TGTGCCAGCAGCCCGACCCGGGGGGGGACTAGCGGTCCCTACAATGAGCAGTTCTTC	CASSPTRGGTSGPYNEQFF
TRBD2	NA	TRBV4-2	TRBJ2-3	TGTGCCAGCAGCCAAGGGGGAAGCGCAGCGGGGGTTACAGATACGCAGTATTTT	CASSQGGSAAGVTDTQYF
NA	NA	TRBV14	TRBJ1-3	TGTGCCAGCAGCTCCTTGACACTTGGAAACACCATATATTTT	CASSSLTLGNTIYF
NA	NA	TRBV7-9	TRBJ1-1	TGTGCCAGCAGCCGACAGGAGGACACTGAAGCTTTCTTT	CASSRQEDTEAFF
NA	NA	TRBV5-5	TRBJ2-4	TGTGCCAGCAGCCAACTGGGACTAGCCAAAAACATTCAGTACTTC	CASSQLGLAKNIQYF
TRBD1	NA	TRBV5-5	TRBJ2-7	TGTGCCAGCAGCTACCGACGAGGGACAGGCCACGAGCAGTACTTC	CASSYRRGTGHEQYF
NA	NA	TRBV4-2	TRBJ1-4	TGTGCCAGCAGCCAAGAACAGAGGGCTACGGATGAAAAACTGTTTTTT	CASSQEQRATDEKLFF
TRBD2	NA	TRBV30	TRBJ2-1	TGTGCCTGCGAATTAGGGAACGGGGGGGCATACAATGAGCAGTTCTTC	CACELGNGGAYNEQFF
TRBD1	NA	TRBV19	TRBJ2-1	TGTGCCAGTAGTACCTGGACAGGGGGCGGATACAATGAGCAGTTCTTC	CASSTWTGGGYNEQFF
TRBD1	NA	TRBV7-3	TRBJ2-1	TGTGCCAGCAGCTTGGGACAGACTCCTTACAATGAGCAGTTCTTC	CASSLGQTPYNEQFF
TRBD1	once	TRBV28	TRBJ2-7	TGTGCCAGCAGTGCCCCTGGACAGGGGAGCTCCTACGAGCAGTACTTC	CASSAPGQGSSYEQYF
TRBD1	NA	TRBV11-2	TRBJ2-2	TGTGCCAGCAGCGCGGGACAGGGCAACACCGGGGAGCTGTTTTTT	CASSAGQGNTGELFF
NA	NA	TRBV11-2	TRBJ2-5	TGTGCCAGCAGCTTAGGGGGGCAGGGGGGAGAGACCCAGTACTTC	CASSLGGQGGETQYF
TRBD1	NA	TRBV29-1	TRBJ2-3	TGCAGCGTTGGCCCCCTTCGTGGGACAGGGACAGATACGCAGTATTTT	CSVGPLRGTGTDTQYF
TRBD2	NA	TRBV25-1	TRBJ2-6	TGTGCCAGCAGGGCCGGGGGAGGGGCTGGGGGGGCCAACGTCCTGACTTTC	CASRAGGGAGGANVLTF
NA	NA	TRBV19	TRBJ2-1	TGTGCCAGTAGAGCGCGACAGAACTCCTACAATGAGCAGTTCTTC	CASRARQNSYNEQFF
NA	NA	TRBV7-9	TRBJ2-7	TGTGCCAGCAGCGCTCAGACAGGTTTAGCCTTCTACGAGCAGTACTTC	CASSAQTGLAFYEQYF
TRBD2	NA	TRBV29-1	TRBJ2-1	TGCAGCGGTGGGGGACTAGCGGGAGTAGGTGAGCAGTTCTTC	CSGGGLAGVGEQFF
TRBD1	NA	TRBV7-7	TRBJ1-2	TGTGCTAGCAGCTTGGATAACTGTAGGACAGGGAACTATGGCTACACCTTC	CASSLDNCRTGNYGYTF
TRBD2	NA	TRBV9	TRBJ2-7	TGTGCCAGCAGCCAAGTAGCGGGGCCCCCCTACGAGCAGTACTTC	CASSQVAGPPYEQYF
TRBD1	NA	TRBV6-6	TRBJ2-7	TGTGCCAGCAGTTACTCGGGGACAGGGCAATGGGAGCAGTACTTC	CASSYSGTGQWEQYF
NA	NA	TRBV2	TRBJ1-4	TGTGCCGCCGGACTTCGAGCAACTAATGAAAAACTGTTTTTT	CAAGLRATNEKLFF
TRBD1	NA	TRBV14	TRBJ2-7	TGTGCCAGCAGCCCGACGACAGGGACCTACGAGCAGTACTTC	CASSPTTGTYEQYF
TRBD2	NA	TRBV19	TRBJ2-5	TGTGCCAGTAGTTTGGGGGGGACCCTCCAAGAGACCCAGTACTTC	CASSLGGTLQETQYF
NA	NA	TRBV6-1	TRBJ2-7	TGTGCCAGCAGTGAAGCGCTAAGCTCCTACGAGCAGTACTTC	CASSEALSSYEQYF
TRBD2	NA	TRBV6-5	TRBJ2-3	TGTGCCAGCAGTCCCGGACTAGGTGTAGATACGCAGTATTTT	CASSPGLGVDTQYF
NA	few	TRBV7-3	TRBJ2-2	TGTGCCAGCAGCTCCCGACAGGGCGGGACCACCGGGGAGCTGTTTTTT	CASSSRQGGTTGELFF
NA	NA	TRBV6-6	TRBJ1-2	TGTGCCAGCAGTTACGGGCCGGCCGATGGCTACACCTTC	CASSYGPADGYTF
TRBD2	NA	TRBV20-1	TRBJ2-3	TGCAGTGCTTTAGCGGGAGATACGCAGTATTTT	CSALAGDTQYF